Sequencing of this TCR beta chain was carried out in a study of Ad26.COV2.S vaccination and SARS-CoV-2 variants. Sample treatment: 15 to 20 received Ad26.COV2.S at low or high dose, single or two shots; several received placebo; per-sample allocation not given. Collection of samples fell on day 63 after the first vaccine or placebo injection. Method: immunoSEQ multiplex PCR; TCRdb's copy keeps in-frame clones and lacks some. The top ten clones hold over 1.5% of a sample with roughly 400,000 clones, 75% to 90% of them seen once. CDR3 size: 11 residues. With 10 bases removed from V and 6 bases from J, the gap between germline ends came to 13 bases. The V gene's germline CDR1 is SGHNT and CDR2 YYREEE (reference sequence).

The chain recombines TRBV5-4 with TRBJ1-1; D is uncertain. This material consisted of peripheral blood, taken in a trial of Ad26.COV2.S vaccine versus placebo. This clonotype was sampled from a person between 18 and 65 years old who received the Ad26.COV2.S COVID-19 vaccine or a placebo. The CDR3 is CAHPGAAEAFF. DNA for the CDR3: TGTGCCCACCCGGGCGCCGCTGAAGCTTTCTTT.